This entry features one TCR beta chain sequence. Cyclophosphamide on days +3 and +4 followed busulfan-fludarabine conditioning and a marrow graft. This sample is part of a study of T cells after posttransplantation cyclophosphamide. Profiled with immunoSEQ multiplex PCR; TCRdb holds only in-frame clones, not every one. The sample carries tens of thousands of clones, around 80% recorded once. The TCR originated in a female patient between 35 and 55 years old who received an allogeneic stem cell transplant from a related donor, was CMV-positive, and had no GVHD. Some T cells here may be from the graft donor. The specimen comprised CD4+ T cells sorted from blood, sampled about 1,900 days after a stem cell transplant with posttransplant cyclophosphamide.

The CDR3 DNA reads as TGTGCTAGTGGTTTAAGTGGGACAGGGCCCTCGGAGCAGTACTTC. It translates to CASGLSGTGPSEQYF. The chain employs TRBV12-5 and TRBJ2-7, with 9 bases aligning to TRBD1. V lost 3 bases to trimming and J lost 7 bases; unmatched junction nucleotides: 10. CDR3 size: 15 residues. Germline CDR1 LGHNT, CDR2 FRNRAP.